The entry below gives a single TCR beta chain sequence along with its context. As yet, its antigen is unknown. The sample is drawn from a study of T-cell memory formation after mild COVID-19. Turning to the study itself: TCR clusters were mostly confined to one donor each.

Using its own MiXCR run on the 5' RACE reads, TCRdb lists one record per CDR3 protein. The sample shows roughly 510,000 distinct CDR3 sequences, approximately 15% of them seen only once. The V end lost 6 bases, the J end lost 8 bases, and 16 bases lay between the germline ends. CDR3 length equals 13 residues. Study-level findings and limits: CD8+ contracting clones occupied EMRA, while CD4+ ones occupied mainly CM and EM.

The clonotype comes from an adult woman who had mild COVID-19 (a few samples of this study predate the infection). Cell type and time point are not known. The sample taken for sequencing was PBMCs or a T cell subset sorted from them (not recorded which). The gene calls are TRBV12-3 or TRBV12-4 and TRBJ1-2; no firm D call. This CDR3 reads CASSQTVLAGYTF. CDR3 DNA: TGTGCCAGCAGCCAGACCGTTCTCGCAGGCTACACCTTC.